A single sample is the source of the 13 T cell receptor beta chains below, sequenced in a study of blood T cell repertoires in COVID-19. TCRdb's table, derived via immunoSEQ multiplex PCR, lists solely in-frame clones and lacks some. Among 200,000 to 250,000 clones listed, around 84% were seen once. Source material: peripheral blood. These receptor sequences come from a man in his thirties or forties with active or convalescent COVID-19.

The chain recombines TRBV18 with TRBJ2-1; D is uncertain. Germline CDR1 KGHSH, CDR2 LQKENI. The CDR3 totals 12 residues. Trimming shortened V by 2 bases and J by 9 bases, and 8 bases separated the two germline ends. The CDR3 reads CASSPSQVEQFF. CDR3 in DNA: TGTGCCAGCTCACCATCTCAGGTTGAGCAGTTCTTC.

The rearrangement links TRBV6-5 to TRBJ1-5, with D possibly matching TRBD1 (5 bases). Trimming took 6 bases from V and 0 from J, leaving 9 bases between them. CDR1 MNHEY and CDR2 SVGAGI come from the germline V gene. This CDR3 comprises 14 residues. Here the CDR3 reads CASSRGGSNQPQHF. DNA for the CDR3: TGTGCCAGCAGCCGCGGGGGTAGCAATCAGCCCCAGCATTTT.

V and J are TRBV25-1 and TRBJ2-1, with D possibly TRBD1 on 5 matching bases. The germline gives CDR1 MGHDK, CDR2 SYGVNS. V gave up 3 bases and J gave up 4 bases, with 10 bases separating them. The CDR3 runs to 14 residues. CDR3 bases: TGTGCCAGCAGTGAGCCTCAGGGTTACAATGAGCAGTTCTTC. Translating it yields CASSEPQGYNEQFF.

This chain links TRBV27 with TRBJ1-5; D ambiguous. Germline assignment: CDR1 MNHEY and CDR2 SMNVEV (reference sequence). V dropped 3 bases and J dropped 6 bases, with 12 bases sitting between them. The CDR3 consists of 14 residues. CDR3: CASSFEGLGQPQHF. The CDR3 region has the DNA TGTGCCAGCAGTTTTGAGGGATTGGGTCAGCCCCAGCATTTT.

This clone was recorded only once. CDR3 bases: TGCGCCAGCAGCAAGGGACAGGGAGGCTTCTATAATTCACCCCTCCACTTT. Encoded protein: CASSKGQGGFYNSPLHF. This chain connects TRBV4-1 to TRBJ1-6; 9 positions match TRBD1. The length of the CDR3 is 17 residues. The germline V gene has CDR1 MGHRA and CDR2 YSYEKL. The ends lost 5 bases at V and 3 bases at J; junction bases unmatched: 8.

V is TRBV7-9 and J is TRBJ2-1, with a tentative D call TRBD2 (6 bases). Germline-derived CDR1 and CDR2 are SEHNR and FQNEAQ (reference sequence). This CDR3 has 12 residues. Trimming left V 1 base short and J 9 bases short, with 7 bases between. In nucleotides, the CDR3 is TGTGCCAGCAGCTTAGGGAGGGGTGAGCAGTTCTTC. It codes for CASSLGRGEQFF.

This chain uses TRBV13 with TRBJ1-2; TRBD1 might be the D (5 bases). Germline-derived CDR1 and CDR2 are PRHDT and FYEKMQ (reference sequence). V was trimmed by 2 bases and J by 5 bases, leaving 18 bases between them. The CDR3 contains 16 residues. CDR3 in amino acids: CASSLIRQISLYGYTF. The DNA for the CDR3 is TGTGCCAGCAGCTTAATCAGACAGATTTCCCTTTATGGCTACACCTTC.

The CDR3 here is CASSPQRGLSDEQYF. The CDR3 DNA is TGTGCCAGCAGCCCTCAGCGGGGGTTGTCGGACGAGCAGTACTTC. This chain connects TRBV7-2 to TRBJ2-7; TRBD2 aligns across 8 bases. This CDR3 is 15 amino acids long. Per germline, CDR1 SGHTA and CDR2 FQGNSA. Trimming removed 5 bases from V and 5 bases from J; junction bases left unmatched: 11.

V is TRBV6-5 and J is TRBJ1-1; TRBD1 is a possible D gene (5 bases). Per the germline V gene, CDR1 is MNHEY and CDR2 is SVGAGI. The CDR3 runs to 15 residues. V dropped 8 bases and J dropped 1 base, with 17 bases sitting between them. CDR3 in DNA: TGTGCCAGCCGGGGGGGGACTCTTGCGAACACTGAAGCTTTCTTT. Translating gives CASRGGTLANTEAFF.

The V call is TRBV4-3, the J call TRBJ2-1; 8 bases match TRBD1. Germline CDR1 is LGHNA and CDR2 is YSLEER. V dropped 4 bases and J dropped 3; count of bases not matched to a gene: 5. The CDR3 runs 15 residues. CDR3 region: CASSPSGQGYNEQFF. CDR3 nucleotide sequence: TGCGCCAGCAGCCCCTCCGGACAGGGCTACAATGAGCAGTTCTTC.

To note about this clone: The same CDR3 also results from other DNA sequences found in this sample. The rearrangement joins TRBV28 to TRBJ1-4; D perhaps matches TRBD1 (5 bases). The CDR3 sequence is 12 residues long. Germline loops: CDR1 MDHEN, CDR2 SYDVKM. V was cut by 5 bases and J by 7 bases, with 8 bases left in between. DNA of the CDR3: TGTGCCAGCAGTCTGGGGGGTGAAAAACTGTTTTTT. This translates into CASSLGGEKLFF. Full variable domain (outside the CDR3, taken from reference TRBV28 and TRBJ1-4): DVKVTQSSRYLVKRTGEKVFLECVQDMDHENMFWYRQDPGLGLRLIYFSYDVKMKEKGDIPEGYSVSREKKERFSLILESASTNQTSMYLCASSLGGEKLFFGSGTQLSVL.

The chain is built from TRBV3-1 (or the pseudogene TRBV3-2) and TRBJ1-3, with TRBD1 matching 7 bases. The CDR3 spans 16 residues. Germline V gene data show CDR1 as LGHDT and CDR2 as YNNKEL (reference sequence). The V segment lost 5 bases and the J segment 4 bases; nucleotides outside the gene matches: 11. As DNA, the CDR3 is TGTGCCAGCAGCGTCCGACAGGGTAAAAAGGGAAACACCATATATTTT. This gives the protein CASSVRQGKKGNTIYF.

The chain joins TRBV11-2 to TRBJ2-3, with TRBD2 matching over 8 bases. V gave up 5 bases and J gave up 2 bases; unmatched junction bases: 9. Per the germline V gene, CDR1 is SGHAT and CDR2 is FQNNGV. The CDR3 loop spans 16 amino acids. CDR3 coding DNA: TGTGCCAGCAGCCAGGTTGGGCGGGGGGCCACAGATACGCAGTATTTT. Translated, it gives CASSQVGRGATDTQYF. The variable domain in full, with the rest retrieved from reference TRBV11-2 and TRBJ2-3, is EAGVAQSPRYKIIEKRQSVAFWCNPISGHATLYWYQQILGQGPKLLIQFQNNGVVDDSQLPKDRFSAERLKGVDSTLKIQPAKLEDSAVYLCASSQVGRGATDTQYFGPGTRLTVL.